The present T cell receptor beta chain was sequenced within a study of response to subunit inactivated influenza vaccine. On this clonotype: What it recognizes is unknown.

In TCRdb, the RT-PCR reads were re-called with MiXCR into one record per CDR3 protein. The table shows under 950,000 distinct CDR3 sequences, with approximately 21% occurring only once. The CDR3 length is 14 residues. Germline lookup yields CDR1 SGHTA and CDR2 FQGNSA. Trimming left V 1 base short and J 3 bases short, with 10 bases between. Study findings and constraints: That few new T cells are recruited by each seasonal influenza vaccination was the authors' suggestion.

J is TRBJ2-7 and V is TRBV7-2; D call uncertain. The material was PBMCs from blood, obtained about 5 days after vaccination. This sequence was found in a man in his fifties or sixties who received an inactivated influenza vaccine. The CDR3 nucleotides are TGTGCCAGCAGCTTAGGGCCCAGAGACTACGAGCAGTACTTC. Translating gives CASSLGPRDYEQYF. The full variable domain, its missing parts supplied by reference TRBV7-2 and TRBJ2-7, is GAGVSQSPSNKVTEKGKDVELRCDPISGHTALYWYRQSLGQGLEFLIYFQGNSAPDKSGLPSDRFSAERTGGSVSTLTIQRTQQEDSAVYLCASSLGPRDYEQYFGPGTRLTVT.